This T cell receptor (beta chain) was found in a study of blood T cell repertoires in COVID-19. Across the study: Specimens from acute and convalescent COVID-19 originated in the United States, Italy and Spain. Sources were T cells, B-cell-depleted T cells, or PBMCs; the material itself was cDNA or gDNA.

Authors' methods: Using reference gene primer amplification, nucleated cell counts were estimated. Profiling relied on immunoSEQ multiplex PCR, and the TCRdb table lists in-frame clones only, not all of them. Clone size and V and J calls were adopted from that table, with D and trimming inferred from the DNA. The top ten clones hold roughly a tenth of a sample with about 170,000 clones, around 82% of them seen once. Germline V gives CDR1 LNHDA, CDR2 SQIVND (reference sequence). CDR3 size: 13 residues. V was clipped by 5 bases and J by 5 bases, with 12 bases between them. The clonotype was recovered from a man in his 70s with active or convalescent COVID-19. The chain links TRBV19 to TRBJ1-1, with D perhaps TRBD1 (5 bases). Sequenced input: peripheral blood. Written as DNA, the CDR3 is TGTGCCAGTAGTGAGCAGGGAGGGACTGAAGCTTTCTTT. Translated: CASSEQGGTEAFF.